The 9 T cell receptor beta chains given below trace back to one sample, sequenced in a study of Graves' ophthalmopathy and Graves' hyperthyroidism. Amplified material comprised TCR beta CDR3 regions derived from RNA transcripts. The authors performed first-round RT-PCR with HTBI primers and then a second-round multiplex PCR. TCRdb ran MiXCR on the multiplex PCR reads and lists one entry per CDR3 protein. The sample lists hundreds of thousands of distinct CDR3 sequences, 15% occurring once. Sequencing was carried out using peripheral blood. These receptors were taken from a woman between 18 and 29 years old with stable Graves' hyperthyroidism.

This clonotype was detected a few times. The V call is TRBV6-1, the J call TRBJ2-7; TRBD1 aligns across 7 bases. This CDR3 has 14 residues. Germline loops: CDR1 MNHNS, CDR2 SASEGT. The junction had 8 bases not matched to a gene; V was cut back by 6 bases and J by 3 bases. CDR3 residues: CASSLYRGGYEQYF. CDR3 coding DNA: TGTGCCAGCAGCCTTTACAGGGGCGGCTACGAGCAGTACTTC.

This clonotype appeared many times. This chain uses TRBV7-9 with TRBJ1-5; D is undetermined. V was cut by 5 bases and J by 3 bases, with 14 bases left in between. Germline V gene sequence: CDR1 SEHNR, CDR2 FQNEAQ (reference sequence). This CDR3 comprises 15 residues. CDR3 residues: CASSPGVGYNQPQHF. CDR3 DNA: TGTGCCAGCAGCCCAGGAGTCGGTTACAATCAGCCCCAGCATTTT.

This clonotype was detected ten times or more. The genes are TRBV20-1 and TRBJ2-7, with D perhaps being TRBD1 or TRBD2 (5 bases each). V lost 0 bases, J lost 6 bases, and 15 bases lay in between. Germline-derived CDR1 and CDR2 are DFQATT and SNEGSKA (reference sequence). The CDR3 contains 14 residues. The CDR3 nucleotides are TGCAGTGCTAGAGAGCCCTCCTTGGGGACCGAGCAGTACTTC. Amino acids: CSAREPSLGTEQYF.

In this sample, this clonotype turned up many times. V gene TRBV19 combines with J gene TRBJ1-6; TRBD1 is a possible D gene (5 bases). The CDR3 runs 15 residues. The germline gives CDR1 LNHDA, CDR2 SQIVND (reference sequence). V lost 3 bases, J lost 0 bases, and 6 bases lay in between. The CDR3 bases are TGTGCCAGTAGTATGACAGTCTCCTATAATTCACCCCTCCACTTT. Encoded protein: CASSMTVSYNSPLHF.

This clonotype has just a few counts. The V gene is TRBV7-9, the J gene TRBJ1-1; 8 bases match TRBD1. V was clipped by 4 bases and J by 1 base; unmatched bases: 5. This CDR3 spans 15 amino acids. Per germline, CDR1 SEHNR and CDR2 FQNEAQ (reference sequence). The CDR3 DNA reads as TGTGCCAGCAGCTCTCGACAGGGGCCGAACACTGAAGCTTTCTTT. It specifies CASSSRQGPNTEAFF.

This clonotype was seen repeatedly, ten times or more. The chain uses TRBV19 and TRBJ2-5, with 10 bases matching TRBD1. Germline V gene sequence: CDR1 LNHDA, CDR2 SQIVND (reference sequence). Trimming cost V 6 bases and J 5 bases; bases outside gene matches: 9. The CDR3 consists of 15 residues. CDR3 sequence reads: CASSTGTGVGETQYF. In nucleotides, the CDR3 is TGTGCCAGTAGCACCGGGACAGGGGTAGGGGAGACCCAGTACTTC.

At least ten counts were recorded for this clonotype. This chain links TRBV4-2 with TRBJ2-7; D gene unclear. This CDR3 has 13 amino acids. Looked up from germline, CDR1 is LGHNA and CDR2 is YNFKEQ. V dropped 2 bases and J dropped 3 bases, with 8 bases sitting between them. CDR3 in amino acids: CASSQTDGYEQYF. In DNA, the CDR3 is TGTGCCAGCAGCCAAACCGACGGCTACGAGCAGTACTTC.

The sample holds a few counts of this clonotype. V gene TRBV13 combines with J gene TRBJ2-7, with 10 bases fitting TRBD1. With 8 bases clipped from V and 3 bases from J, the junction kept 10 bases outside the gene matches. Germline V gene lookup returns CDR1 PRHDT and CDR2 FYEKMQ (reference sequence). This CDR3 contains 15 residues. CDR3 sequence reads: CASGTTRDRGYEQYF. CDR3 in DNA: TGTGCCAGCGGGACTACCCGGGACAGGGGCTACGAGCAGTACTTC.

In its sample, this clonotype was seen many times. The V call is TRBV3-1, the J call TRBJ1-5, with D possibly matching TRBD1 (5 bases). Germline lookup yields CDR1 LGHDT and CDR2 YNNKEL (reference sequence). Trimming cost V 0 bases and J 9 bases, with 18 bases left between them. CDR3 size: 16 residues. CDR3 bases: TGTGCCAGCAGCCAAGAGGGTCATTCGCTGGGGGGGCCCCAGCATTTT. Its translation is CASSQEGHSLGGPQHF. Based on the CDR3 plus reference TRBV3-1 and TRBJ1-5, the full variable domain is DTAVSQTPKYLVTQMGNDKSIKCEQNLGHDTMYWYKQDSKKFLKIMFSYNNKELIINETVPNRFSPKSPDKAHLNLHINSLELGDSAVYFCASSQEGHSLGGPQHFGDGTRLSIL.